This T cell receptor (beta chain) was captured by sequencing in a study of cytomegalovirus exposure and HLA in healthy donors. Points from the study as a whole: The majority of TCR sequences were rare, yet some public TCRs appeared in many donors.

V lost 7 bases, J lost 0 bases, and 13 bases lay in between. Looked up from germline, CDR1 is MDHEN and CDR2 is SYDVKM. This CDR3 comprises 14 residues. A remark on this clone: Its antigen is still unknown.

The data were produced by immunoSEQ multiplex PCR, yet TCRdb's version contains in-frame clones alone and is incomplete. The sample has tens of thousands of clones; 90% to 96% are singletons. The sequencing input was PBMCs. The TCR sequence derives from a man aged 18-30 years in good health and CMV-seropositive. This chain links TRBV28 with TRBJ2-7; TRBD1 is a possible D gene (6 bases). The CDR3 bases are TGTGCCAGCAACCCGGGACACAGCTCCTACGAGCAGTACTTC. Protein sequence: CASNPGHSSYEQYF.